These T cell receptor beta chains were read from a single sample in a study of graft-versus-host responses after intestinal transplantation. Generated by immunoSEQ multiplex PCR, the TCRdb table keeps only in-frame clones and is missing some. The sample yields 84,000 or so clones, roughly 84% seen once. These receptors' targets are unknown. Material: unstimulated CD8+ T cells sorted from spleen or lymph node cells, obtained before transplant. These receptors all stem from a human donor who was the organ donor for an intestinal transplant. The CDR3 runs from the conserved cysteine through the conserved F or W. Each record gives: V gene, D gene, J gene, clone size, CDR3 length, CDR3 DNA, CDR3 protein. D genes are given only for firm matches. Clone size appears in some rows only: once, few, many, or a class for an expanded clone.

TRBV4-1	TRBD1	TRBJ1-5	NA	16	TGCGCCAGCAGCCAAATGGGACAGGGGGGGAGTCAGCCCCAGCATTTT	CASSQMGQGGSQPQHF
TRBV5-1	NA	TRBJ1-6	NA	13	TGCGCCAGCAGGGGGTTAAGGAATTCACCCCTCCACTTT	CASRGLRNSPLHF
TRBV19	NA	TRBJ1-2	NA	14	TGTGCCAGTAGTACGCGGACAGCTAACTATGGCTACACCTTC	CASSTRTANYGYTF
TRBV4-2	NA	TRBJ2-3	NA	12	TGTGCCAGCAGCCATAGCACAGATACGCAGTATTTT	CASSHSTDTQYF
TRBV5-6	TRBD2	TRBJ2-7	NA	13	TGTGCCAGCGGAGTAGCGGGACACTACGAGCAGTACTTC	CASGVAGHYEQYF
TRBV4-1	NA	TRBJ1-5	NA	14	TGCGCCAGCAGCCACTCCGGATTCAATCAGCCCCAGCATTTT	CASSHSGFNQPQHF
TRBV10-3	NA	TRBJ2-7	NA	14	TGTGCCATCAGTGAGTCAAGACTGCCCTACGAGCAGTACTTC	CAISESRLPYEQYF
TRBV7-2	NA	TRBJ2-3	NA	14	TGTGCCAGCAGCTTAGTCACTACAGCAGATACGCAGTATTTT	CASSLVTTADTQYF
TRBV19	NA	TRBJ2-1	NA	16	TGTGCCAGTAGCTTAGGAGGGTCCTTTTCCTACAATGAGCAGTTCTTC	CASSLGGSFSYNEQFF
TRBV13	NA	TRBJ2-7	NA	14	TGTGCCAGCAGCTTAGCGGCGCTAGCGTACGAGCAGTACTTC	CASSLAALAYEQYF
TRBV11-3	NA	TRBJ2-1	NA	15	TGTGCCAGCAGCTTTCGACCGACCAACTACAATGAGCAGTTCTTC	CASSFRPTNYNEQFF
TRBV30	NA	TRBJ2-7	NA	13	TGTGCCTGGAGTGTAGGGGTTTCCTACGAGCAGTACTTC	CAWSVGVSYEQYF
TRBV6-1	NA	TRBJ2-7	NA	13	TGTGCCAGCAGTGAAGGTGACAGCTACGAGCAGTACTTC	CASSEGDSYEQYF
TRBV4-1	NA	TRBJ2-1	NA	14	TGCGCCAGCAGCCAAGAAATCCAGCGCCTGGAGCAGTTCTTC	CASSQEIQRLEQFF
TRBV28	NA	TRBJ2-7	NA	12	TGTGCCAGCAGTGAGACAAATTACGAGCAGTACTTC	CASSETNYEQYF
TRBV19	TRBD1	TRBJ2-1	NA	16	TGTGCCAGTAGTATACTGGCAGGGGGCTCCTACAATGAGCAGTTCTTC	CASSILAGGSYNEQFF
TRBV6-1	TRBD1	TRBJ1-5	NA	14	TGTGCCAGTACCGGGACAGGGGATTTTTTTCCCCAGCATTTT	CASTGTGDFFPQHF
TRBV4-2	NA	TRBJ1-2	NA	15	TGTGCCAGCAGCCATGTAAGGTGGAGGAACTATGGCTACACCTTC	CASSHVRWRNYGYTF
TRBV5-4	TRBD2	TRBJ2-5	NA	15	TGTGCCAGCAAGGCTAGCGGGGTGGATCGGGAGACCCAGTACTTC	CASKASGVDRETQYF
TRBV6-1	TRBD2	TRBJ2-1	once	15	TGTGCCAGCAGTCCTAGCGGGGGGGGCCCCAATGAGCAGTTCTTC	CASSPSGGGPNEQFF
TRBV7-3	NA	TRBJ2-7	few	14	TGTGCCAGCAGCTTAATAGGCGGAGAAGGGGGGCAGTACTTC	CASSLIGGEGGQYF
TRBV11-2	TRBD1	TRBJ2-2	NA	17	TGTGCCAGCAGCTTCTGGGACAGGGGACAGGGTAAAGGGGAGCTGTTTTTT	CASSFWDRGQGKGELFF
TRBV7-3	NA	TRBJ2-1	few	13	TGTGCCAGCAGCATTCAACAGGGATATGAGCAGTTCTTC	CASSIQQGYEQFF
TRBV7-9	NA	TRBJ2-7	NA	14	TGTGCCAGCAGCTTATATCCCGGGCCCCACGAGCAGTACTTC	CASSLYPGPHEQYF
TRBV2	NA	TRBJ1-6	NA	15	TGTGCCAGCAGTCCCGGGACCACGGGGAATTCACCCCTCCACTTT	CASSPGTTGNSPLHF
TRBV2	NA	TRBJ2-5	NA	14	TGTGCCAGCGGGGCGGGGTTTAACTTAGAGACCCAGTACTTC	CASGAGFNLETQYF
TRBV7-9	NA	TRBJ1-2	NA	14	TGTGCCAGCAGCTTAGCGGGAGTTAACTATGGCTACACCTTC	CASSLAGVNYGYTF
TRBV6-4	NA	TRBJ2-6	few	15	TGTGCCAGCAGTCCAGGAAGCTCTGGGGCCAACGTCCTGACTTTC	CASSPGSSGANVLTF
TRBV10-2	NA	TRBJ2-1	once	12	TGCGCCAGCAGTCCAGGTTACAATGAGCAGTTCTTC	CASSPGYNEQFF